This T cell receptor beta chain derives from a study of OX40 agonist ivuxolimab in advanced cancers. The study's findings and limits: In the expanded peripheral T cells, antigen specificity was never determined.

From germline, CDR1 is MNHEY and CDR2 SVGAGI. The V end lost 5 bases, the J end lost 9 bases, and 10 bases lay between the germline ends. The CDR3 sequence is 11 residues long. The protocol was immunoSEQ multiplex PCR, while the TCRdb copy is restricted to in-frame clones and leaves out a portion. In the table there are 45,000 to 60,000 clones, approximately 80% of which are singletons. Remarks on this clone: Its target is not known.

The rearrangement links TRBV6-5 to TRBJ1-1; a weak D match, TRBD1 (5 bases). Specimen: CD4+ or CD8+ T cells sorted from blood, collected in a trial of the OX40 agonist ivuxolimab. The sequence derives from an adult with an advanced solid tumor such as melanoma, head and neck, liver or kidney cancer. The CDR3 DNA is TGTGCCAGCAGTGAGGGGACTAAAGCTTTCTTT. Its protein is CASSEGTKAFF.